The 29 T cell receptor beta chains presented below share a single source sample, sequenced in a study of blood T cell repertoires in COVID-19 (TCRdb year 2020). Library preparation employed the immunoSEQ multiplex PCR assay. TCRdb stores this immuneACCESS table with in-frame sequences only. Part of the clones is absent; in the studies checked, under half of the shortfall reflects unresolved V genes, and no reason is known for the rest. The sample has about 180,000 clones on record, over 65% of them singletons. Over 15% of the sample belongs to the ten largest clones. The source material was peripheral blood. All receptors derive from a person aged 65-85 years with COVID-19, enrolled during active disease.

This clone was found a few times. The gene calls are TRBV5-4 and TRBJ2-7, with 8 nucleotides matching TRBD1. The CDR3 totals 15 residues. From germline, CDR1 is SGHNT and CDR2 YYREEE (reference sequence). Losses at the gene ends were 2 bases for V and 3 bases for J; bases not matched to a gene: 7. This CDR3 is CASSLTGGGIYEQYF. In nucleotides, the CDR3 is TGTGCCAGCAGCTTAACAGGGGGTGGTATCTACGAGCAGTACTTC.

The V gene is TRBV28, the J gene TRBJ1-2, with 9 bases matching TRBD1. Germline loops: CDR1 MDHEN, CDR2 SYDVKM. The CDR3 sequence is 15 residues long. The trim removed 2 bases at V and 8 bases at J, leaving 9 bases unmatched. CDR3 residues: CASSLVGDREDGYTF. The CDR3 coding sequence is TGTGCCAGCAGTTTAGTAGGGGACAGGGAGGACGGCTACACCTTC.

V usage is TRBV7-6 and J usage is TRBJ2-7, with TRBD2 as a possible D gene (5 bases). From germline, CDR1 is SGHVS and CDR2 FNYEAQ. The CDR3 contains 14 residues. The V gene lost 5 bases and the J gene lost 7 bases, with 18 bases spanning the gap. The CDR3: CASSRQDLNREQYF. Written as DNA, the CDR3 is TGTGCCAGCAGCCGCCAGGACTTAAACCGGGAGCAGTACTTC.

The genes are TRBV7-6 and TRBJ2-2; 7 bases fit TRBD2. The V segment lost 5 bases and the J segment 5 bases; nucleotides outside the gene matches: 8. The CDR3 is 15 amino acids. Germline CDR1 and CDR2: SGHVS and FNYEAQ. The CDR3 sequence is CASSRRSGGTGELFF. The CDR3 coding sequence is TGTGCCAGCAGCCGCCGCTCGGGGGGAACCGGGGAGCTGTTTTTT.

CDR3 bases: TGTGCCAGCAGTGAGCAGGGGACTAGCTCTGAAGCTTTCTTT. Translation: CASSEQGTSSEAFF. This chain uses TRBV6-1 with TRBJ1-1; TRBD1 is a possible D gene (6 bases). CDR1 is MNHNS, CDR2 SASEGT, per germline. V was shortened by 3 bases and J by 6 bases, with 14 bases between the two germline ends. The CDR3 is 14 amino acids.

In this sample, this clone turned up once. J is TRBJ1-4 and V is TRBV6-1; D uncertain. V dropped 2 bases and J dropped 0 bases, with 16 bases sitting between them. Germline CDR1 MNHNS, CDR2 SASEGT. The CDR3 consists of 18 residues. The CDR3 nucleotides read TGTGCCAGCAGTGAAACGTGGTTTGGGAGCGCAACTAATGAAAAACTGTTTTTT. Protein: CASSETWFGSATNEKLFF.

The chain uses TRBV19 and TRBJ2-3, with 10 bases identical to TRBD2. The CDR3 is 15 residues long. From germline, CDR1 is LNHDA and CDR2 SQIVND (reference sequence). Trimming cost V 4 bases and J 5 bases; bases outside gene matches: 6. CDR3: CASSKGAGGGDTQYF. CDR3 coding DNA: TGTGCCAGTAGTAAAGGAGCGGGAGGGGGAGATACGCAGTATTTT.

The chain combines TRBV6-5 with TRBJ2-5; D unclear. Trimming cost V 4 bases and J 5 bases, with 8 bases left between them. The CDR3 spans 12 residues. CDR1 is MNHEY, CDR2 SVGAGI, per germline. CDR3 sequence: CASSSKSETQYF. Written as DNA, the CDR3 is TGTGCCAGCAGTTCCAAAAGCGAGACCCAGTACTTC.

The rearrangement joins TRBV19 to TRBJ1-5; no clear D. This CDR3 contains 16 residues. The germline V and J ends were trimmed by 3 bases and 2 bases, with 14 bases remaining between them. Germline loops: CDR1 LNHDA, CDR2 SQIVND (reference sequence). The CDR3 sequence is CASSIGAGRGNQPQHF. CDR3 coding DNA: TGTGCCAGTAGTATCGGCGCCGGGAGAGGCAATCAGCCCCAGCATTTT. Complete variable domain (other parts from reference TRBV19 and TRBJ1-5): DGGITQSPKYLFRKEGQNVTLSCEQNLNHDAMYWYRQDPGQGLRLIYYSQIVNDFQKGDIAEGYSVSREKKESFPLTVTSAQKNPTAFYLCASSIGAGRGNQPQHFGDGTRLSIL.

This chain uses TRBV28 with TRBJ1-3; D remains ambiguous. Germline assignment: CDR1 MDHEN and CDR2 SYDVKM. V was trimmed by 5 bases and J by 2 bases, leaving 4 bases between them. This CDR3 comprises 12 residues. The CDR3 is CASSETGNTIYF. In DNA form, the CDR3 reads TGTGCCAGCAGTGAGACTGGAAACACCATATATTTT.

The CDR3 DNA sequence: TGTGCCAGTAGTATGGGACAGAGTTATCAGCCCCAGCATTTT. It translates to CASSMGQSYQPQHF. V usage is TRBV19 and J usage is TRBJ1-5, with 7 bases aligning to TRBD1. From germline, CDR1 is LNHDA and CDR2 SQIVND (reference sequence). The CDR3 spans 14 residues. V was clipped by 3 bases and J by 5 bases; unmatched bases: 4. Filled out from reference TRBV19 and TRBJ1-5, the complete variable domain reads DGGITQSPKYLFRKEGQNVTLSCEQNLNHDAMYWYRQDPGQGLRLIYYSQIVNDFQKGDIAEGYSVSREKKESFPLTVTSAQKNPTAFYLCASSMGQSYQPQHFGDGTRLSIL.

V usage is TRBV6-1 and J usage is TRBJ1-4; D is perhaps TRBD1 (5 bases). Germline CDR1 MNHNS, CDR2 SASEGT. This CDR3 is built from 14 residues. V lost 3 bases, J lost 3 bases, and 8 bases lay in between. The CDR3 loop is CASSDRVPNEKLFF. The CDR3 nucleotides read TGTGCCAGCAGTGACAGGGTGCCTAATGAAAAACTGTTTTTT.

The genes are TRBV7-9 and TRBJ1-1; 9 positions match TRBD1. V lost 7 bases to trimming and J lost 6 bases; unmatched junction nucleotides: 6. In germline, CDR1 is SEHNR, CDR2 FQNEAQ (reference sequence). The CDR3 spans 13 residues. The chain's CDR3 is CASTRDRDSEAFF. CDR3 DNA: TGTGCCAGCACCCGGGACAGGGATTCTGAAGCTTTCTTT.

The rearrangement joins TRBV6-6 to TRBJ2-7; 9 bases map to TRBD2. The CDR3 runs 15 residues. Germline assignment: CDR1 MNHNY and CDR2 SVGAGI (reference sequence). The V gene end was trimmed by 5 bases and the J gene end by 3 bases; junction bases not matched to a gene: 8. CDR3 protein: CASSPGLATIYEQYF. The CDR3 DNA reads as TGTGCCAGCAGTCCTGGACTAGCGACAATCTACGAGCAGTACTTC.

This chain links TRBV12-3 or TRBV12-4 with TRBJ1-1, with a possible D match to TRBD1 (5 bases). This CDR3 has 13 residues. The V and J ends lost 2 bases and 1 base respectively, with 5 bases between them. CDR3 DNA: TGTGCCAGCAGTTTAAGGGGGAACACTGAAGCTTTCTTT. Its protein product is CASSLRGNTEAFF.

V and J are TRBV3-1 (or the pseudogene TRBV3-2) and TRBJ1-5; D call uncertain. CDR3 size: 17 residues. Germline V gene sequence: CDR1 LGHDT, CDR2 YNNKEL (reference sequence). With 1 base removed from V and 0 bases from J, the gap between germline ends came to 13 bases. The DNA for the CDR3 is TGTGCCAGCAGCCAAGTGATCCAGGAGGATAGCAATCAGCCCCAGCATTTT. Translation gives CASSQVIQEDSNQPQHF.

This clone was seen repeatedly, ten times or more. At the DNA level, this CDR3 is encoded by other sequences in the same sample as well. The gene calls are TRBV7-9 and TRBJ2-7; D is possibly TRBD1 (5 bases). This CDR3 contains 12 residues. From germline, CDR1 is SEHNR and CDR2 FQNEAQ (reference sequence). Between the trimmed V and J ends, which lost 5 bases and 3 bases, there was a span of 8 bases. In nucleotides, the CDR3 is TGTGCCAGCAGCCCCACAGGCTACGAGCAGTACTTC. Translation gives CASSPTGYEQYF.

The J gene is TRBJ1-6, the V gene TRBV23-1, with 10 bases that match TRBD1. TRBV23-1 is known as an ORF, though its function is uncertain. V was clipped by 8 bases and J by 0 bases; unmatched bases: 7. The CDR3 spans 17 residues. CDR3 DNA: TGCGCCAGCGGGCCGGGACAGGGGACCTCCTATAATTCACCCCTCCACTTT. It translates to CASGPGQGTSYNSPLHF.

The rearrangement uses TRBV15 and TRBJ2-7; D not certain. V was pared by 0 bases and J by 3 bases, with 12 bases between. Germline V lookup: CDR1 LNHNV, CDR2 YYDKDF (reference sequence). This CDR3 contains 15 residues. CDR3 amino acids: CATSRDVGQHYEQYF. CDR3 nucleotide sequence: TGTGCCACCAGCAGAGACGTGGGCCAGCACTACGAGCAGTACTTC.

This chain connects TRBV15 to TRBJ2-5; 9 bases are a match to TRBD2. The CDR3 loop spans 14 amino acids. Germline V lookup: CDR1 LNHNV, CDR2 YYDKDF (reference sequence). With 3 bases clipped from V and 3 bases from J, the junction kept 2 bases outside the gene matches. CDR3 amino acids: CATSRGLAEETQYF. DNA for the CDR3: TGTGCCACCAGCAGGGGACTAGCCGAAGAGACCCAGTACTTC.

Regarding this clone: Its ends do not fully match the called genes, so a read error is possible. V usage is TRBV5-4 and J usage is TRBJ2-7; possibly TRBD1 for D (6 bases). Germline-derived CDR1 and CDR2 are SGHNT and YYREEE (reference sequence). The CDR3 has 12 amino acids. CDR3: CASSSQGTPGHF. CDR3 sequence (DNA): TGTGCCAGCAGCTCGCAAGGGACACCGGGCCATTTC.

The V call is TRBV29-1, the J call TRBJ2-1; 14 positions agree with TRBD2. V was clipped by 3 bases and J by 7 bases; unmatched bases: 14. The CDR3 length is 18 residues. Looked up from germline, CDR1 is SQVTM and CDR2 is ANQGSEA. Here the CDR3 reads CSVEGIGLGTSGRNEQFF. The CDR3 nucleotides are TGCAGCGTTGAGGGGATTGGGTTAGGGACTAGCGGGAGAAATGAGCAGTTCTTC.

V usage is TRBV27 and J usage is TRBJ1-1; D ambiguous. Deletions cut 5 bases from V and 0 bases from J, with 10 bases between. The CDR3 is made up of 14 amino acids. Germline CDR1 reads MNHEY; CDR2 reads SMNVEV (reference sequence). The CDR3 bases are TGTGCCAGCAGTCCCCTCCCCGTGAACACTGAAGCTTTCTTT. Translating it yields CASSPLPVNTEAFF.

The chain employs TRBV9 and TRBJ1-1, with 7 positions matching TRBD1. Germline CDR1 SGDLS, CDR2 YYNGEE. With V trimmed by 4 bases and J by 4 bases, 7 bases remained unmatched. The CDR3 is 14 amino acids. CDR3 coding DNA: TGTGCCAGCAGCCCGACGACAGGGATCACTGAAGCTTTCTTT. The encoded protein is CASSPTTGITEAFF.

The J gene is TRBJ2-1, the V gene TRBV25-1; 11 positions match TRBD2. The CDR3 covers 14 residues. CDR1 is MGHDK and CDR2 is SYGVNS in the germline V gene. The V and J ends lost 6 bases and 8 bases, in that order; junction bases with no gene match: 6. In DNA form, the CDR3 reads TGTGCCAGCAGGTTAGCGGGGGGGAGAGATGAGCAGTTCTTC. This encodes CASRLAGGRDEQFF.

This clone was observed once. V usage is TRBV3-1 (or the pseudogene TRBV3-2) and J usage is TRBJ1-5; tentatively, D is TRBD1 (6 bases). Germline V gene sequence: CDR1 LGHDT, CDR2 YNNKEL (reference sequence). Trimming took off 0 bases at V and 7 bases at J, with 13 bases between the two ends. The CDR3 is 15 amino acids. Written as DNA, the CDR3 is TGTGCCAGCAGCCAAGATAGCAGGGGAGCGCAGCCCCAGCATTTT. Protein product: CASSQDSRGAQPQHF.

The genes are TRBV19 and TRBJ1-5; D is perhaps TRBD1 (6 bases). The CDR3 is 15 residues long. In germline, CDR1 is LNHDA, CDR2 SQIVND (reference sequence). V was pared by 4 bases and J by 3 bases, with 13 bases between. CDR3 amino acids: CASSTGTGPNQPQHF. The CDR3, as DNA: TGTGCCAGTAGTACCGGAACAGGGCCCAATCAGCCCCAGCATTTT.

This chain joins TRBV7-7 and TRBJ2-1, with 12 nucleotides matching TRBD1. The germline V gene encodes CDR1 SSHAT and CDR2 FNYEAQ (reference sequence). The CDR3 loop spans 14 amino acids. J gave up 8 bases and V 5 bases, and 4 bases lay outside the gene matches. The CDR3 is CASSQGQGAHEQFF. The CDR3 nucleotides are TGTGCCAGCAGCCAGGGACAGGGGGCGCATGAGCAGTTCTTC.

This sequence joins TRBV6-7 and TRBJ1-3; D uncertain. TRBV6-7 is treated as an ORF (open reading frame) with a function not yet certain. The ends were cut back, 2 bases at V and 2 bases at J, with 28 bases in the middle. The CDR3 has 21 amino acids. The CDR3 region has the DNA TGTGCCAGCAGTTACCAATCGAGCAGTCTCCGTCGAACACTACCTGGAAACACCATATATTTT. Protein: CASSYQSSSLRRTLPGNTIYF.